The clone carrying this T cell receptor (beta chain) occurred a few times. The antigen is not known. This specimen comes from a study of blood T cells in healthy people across ages. The study's findings and limits: Fewer expanded clones and more diversity marked long-lived versus aged donors.

A second PCR, run for roughly 7 to 12 cycles, used a sample-barcoded 5' primer plus a J-beta primer mix. The template-switch adaptor was a 5' adaptor with 12 random nucleotides. It tagged each cDNA molecule. From the 5' RACE reads, TCRdb called clonotypes with MiXCR, one entry per CDR3 protein. Counted here are approximately 900,000 distinct CDR3 sequences, roughly 43% occurring once; the ten biggest clones make up roughly an eighth. Germline loops: CDR1 LGHDT, CDR2 YNNKEL (reference sequence). The germline V and J ends were trimmed by 0 bases and 0 bases, with 9 bases remaining between them. The CDR3 sequence is 16 residues long.

The clonotype comes from a man in his thirties or forties in good health. The specimen sequenced was blood. The J gene is TRBJ1-5, the V gene TRBV3-1; D remains ambiguous. For the CDR3, the DNA is TGTGCCAGCAGCCAAGATGGAGGGTATAGCAATCAGCCCCAGCATTTT. It is translated as CASSQDGGYSNQPQHF.